Sequencing of this TCR beta chain was carried out in a study of blood T cell repertoires in COVID-19. This CDR3 has 17 amino acids. Trimming at V came to 1 base and at J to 1 base, leaving 3 bases not matched to a gene. Germline CDR1 reads MNHNS; CDR2 reads SASEGT. This clone was counted between two and nine times. Grouping used clinical history reported by participants in a survey and questionnaire. Authors' analysis steps: Reference gene primer amplification gave nucleated cell count estimates. The assay was immunoSEQ multiplex PCR, and TCRdb's table has in-frame clones only and misses some. For V, J and clone size, that table is used; D and trimming come from the DNA. This sample has 150,000 to 200,000 clones, with approximately 84% found just once.

The TCR comes from a man between 40 and 49 years old who had recovered from COVID-19. Material: PBMCs or T cells enriched from blood (not recorded which). V gene TRBV6-1 combines with J gene TRBJ1-6; TRBD1 matches at 8 bases. CDR3 sequence reads: CASSEGQGKSYNSPLHF. In DNA, the CDR3 is TGTGCCAGCAGTGAAGGACAGGGGAAATCCTATAATTCACCCCTCCACTTT.